This T cell receptor beta chain was recovered during a study of T cells in Graves' hyperthyroidism and ophthalmopathy. V gave up 6 bases and J gave up 1 base, with 9 bases separating them. The CDR3 is 13 residues long. TCR beta CDR3 regions were amplified from RNA transcripts. The HTBI primer set served for first-round RT-PCR of the TCR CDR3. TCRdb analysed the multiplex PCR reads with MiXCR anew, one entry per CDR3 protein. This sample has more than 350,000 distinct CDR3 sequences, with more than 14% found just once. This clonotype came up many times. A much bigger clone sits one base away, suggesting this may be a read error.

This TCR was recovered from a woman in her 30s with Graves' ophthalmopathy. This chain uses TRBV12-3 or TRBV12-4 with TRBJ1-1; perhaps TRBD1 as D (6 bases). The specimen was blood. CDR3 amino acids: CASRWGQNTEAFF. The CDR3, as DNA: TGTGCCAGCAGGTGGGGACAGAACACTGAAGCTTTCTTT.